The present T cell receptor (beta chain) was sequenced within a study of blood T cells in healthy people across ages. Study results and limitations: Researchers deemed the diversity estimates from one million T cells underestimates.

Germline CDR1 reads DFQATT; CDR2 reads SNEGSKA (reference sequence). This CDR3 is built from 16 residues. Trimming removed 0 bases at V and 0 bases at J, with 9 bases between. A second PCR of about 7 to 12 cycles used a sample-barcoded 5' primer and a J-beta primer mix. Every cDNA molecule carried a tag from a template-switch adaptor bearing 12 random nucleotides. One entry per CDR3 protein, called by TCRdb with MiXCR from the 5' RACE reads. Of more than 650,000 distinct CDR3 sequences listed, 20% to 25% were seen once; the top ten hold approximately 20%. Only a few counts were recorded for this clonotype. Its antigen is not known.

The rearrangement links TRBV20-1 to TRBJ2-6; D is perhaps TRBD2 (5 bases). The TCR comes from a man in his sixties or seventies in good health. What was sequenced was blood. As DNA, the CDR3 is TGCAGTGCTAGAGAAGCGGAATTCTCTGGGGCCAACGTCCTGACTTTC. Its protein is CSAREAEFSGANVLTF.